This T cell receptor beta chain comes out of a study of blood T cell repertoires in COVID-19. Study-wide context: Sites in the United States, Italy and Spain provided acute and convalescent COVID-19 samples.

As originally analysed: Counts of nucleated cells, estimated from reference gene primer amplification, were obtained. Repertoires were generated with immunoSEQ multiplex PCR, while TCRdb's copy carries only in-frame clones and drops some. V, J and clone size are taken as reported in that table, and D and trimming were inferred from the DNA itself. The top ten clones hold approximately 3.3% of a sample with about 110,000 clones, more than 75% of them seen once. The V and J ends lost 3 bases and 0 bases respectively, with 15 bases between them. Germline assignment: CDR1 SQVTM and CDR2 ANQGSEA. This CDR3 is built from 15 residues.

The sequenced material came from peripheral blood. The chain has TRBV29-1 and TRBJ2-7; possible D gene TRBD1, 6 bases. The sequence derives from a woman between 50 and 59 years old with acute or convalescent COVID-19. CDR3 in DNA: TGCAGCGTTGAGCTCGGACAGTACAACTCCTACGAGCAGTACTTC. Its protein is CSVELGQYNSYEQYF.